The rows below give T cell receptor beta chains drawn from one sample of a study of identical twins. In TCRdb, the 5' RACE reads were re-called with MiXCR into one record per CDR3 protein. The top ten hold approximately 8.9% of the sample, which has more than 350,000 distinct CDR3 sequences, about 10% seen once. Sequencing was performed on naive T cells sorted from blood. The receptor set was obtained from a woman aged 45-60 years in good health. The conserved cysteine and the conserved F or W are not part of the CDR3 here. Each record gives: CDR3 protein, J gene, D gene, V gene. D genes are given only for firm matches.

cdr3_aa: RAARGPYNEQF; j_call: TRBJ2-1; d_call: -; v_call: TRBV20-1
cdr3_aa: ASTTGPGAQETQY; j_call: TRBJ2-5; d_call: -; v_call: TRBV2
cdr3_aa: ASSEEVAGTGELF; j_call: TRBJ2-2; d_call: -; v_call: TRBV6-1
cdr3_aa: ATSRSSNSNTEAF; j_call: TRBJ1-1; d_call: -; v_call: TRBV15
cdr3_aa: ASSFEHPYGYT; j_call: TRBJ1-2; d_call: -; v_call: TRBV7-9
cdr3_aa: ASSIAAGRYNEQF; j_call: TRBJ2-1; d_call: -; v_call: TRBV19
cdr3_aa: SVEGGGRNTIY; j_call: TRBJ1-3; d_call: -; v_call: TRBV29-1
cdr3_aa: ASSLGARGGRF; j_call: TRBJ2-1; d_call: -; v_call: TRBV11-2
cdr3_aa: ASSERAGLADYNEQF; j_call: TRBJ2-1; d_call: TRBD2; v_call: TRBV10-1
cdr3_aa: SASASLRQGVVEKLF; j_call: TRBJ1-4; d_call: TRBD1; v_call: TRBV20-1
cdr3_aa: ASSSGGLLYNEQF; j_call: TRBJ2-1; d_call: TRBD2; v_call: TRBV12-3/TRBV12-4
cdr3_aa: ASSSSGRASGEQF; j_call: TRBJ2-1; d_call: -; v_call: TRBV21-1
cdr3_aa: ASSEDVYSGNTIY; j_call: TRBJ1-3; d_call: -; v_call: TRBV2
cdr3_aa: ASGLVRAEQF; j_call: TRBJ2-1; d_call: -; v_call: TRBV12-5
cdr3_aa: ASSPQQGEGGEAF; j_call: TRBJ1-1; d_call: TRBD1; v_call: TRBV12-3/TRBV12-4
cdr3_aa: ASSLWTSGAYEQY; j_call: TRBJ2-7; d_call: TRBD2; v_call: TRBV5-1
cdr3_aa: ASSLIAQETQY; j_call: TRBJ2-5; d_call: -; v_call: TRBV5-1
cdr3_aa: ASSLDGRKQETQY; j_call: TRBJ2-5; d_call: -; v_call: TRBV5-1
cdr3_aa: ASSLDYYNEQF; j_call: TRBJ2-1; d_call: -; v_call: TRBV5-6
cdr3_aa: ASSAQGGSNQPQH; j_call: TRBJ1-5; d_call: -; v_call: TRBV5-1
cdr3_aa: ASSLDRQSPLH; j_call: TRBJ1-6; d_call: -; v_call: TRBV7-8
cdr3_aa: ASSAYLRLTGIGELF; j_call: TRBJ2-2; d_call: -; v_call: TRBV7-2
cdr3_aa: ASSELRAGEQY; j_call: TRBJ2-7; d_call: -; v_call: TRBV6-1
cdr3_aa: ASRSTGTRFGEQF; j_call: TRBJ2-1; d_call: -; v_call: TRBV12-3/TRBV12-4
cdr3_aa: ASSPSGGNTIY; j_call: TRBJ1-3; d_call: -; v_call: TRBV12-3/TRBV12-4
cdr3_aa: ASSIPYSTPDEQY; j_call: TRBJ2-7; d_call: -; v_call: TRBV19
cdr3_aa: ASRTGTGQGYT; j_call: TRBJ1-2; d_call: TRBD1; v_call: TRBV28
cdr3_aa: ATSGSTGYGYT; j_call: TRBJ1-2; d_call: TRBD1; v_call: TRBV24-1
cdr3_aa: ASSFAGGYNEQF; j_call: TRBJ2-1; d_call: TRBD2; v_call: TRBV5-1
cdr3_aa: ASSLASGTGET; j_call: TRBJ2-1; d_call: TRBD1; v_call: TRBV5-1
cdr3_aa: ASSHGWENQPQH; j_call: TRBJ1-5; d_call: -; v_call: TRBV3-1
cdr3_aa: ASSFLAGGGYEQF; j_call: TRBJ2-1; d_call: TRBD2; v_call: TRBV13
cdr3_aa: ASSPPLTNEQF; j_call: TRBJ2-1; d_call: -; v_call: TRBV18
cdr3_aa: ASSLARARTGNEKLF; j_call: TRBJ1-4; d_call: TRBD1; v_call: TRBV7-8
cdr3_aa: ASGRLEETQY; j_call: TRBJ2-5; d_call: -; v_call: TRBV11-2
cdr3_aa: ASSLGGSSGNYNEQF; j_call: TRBJ2-1; d_call: TRBD2; v_call: TRBV5-1
cdr3_aa: SILPGQATEAF; j_call: TRBJ1-1; d_call: TRBD1; v_call: TRBV29-1
cdr3_aa: ASSLIGQSNSPLH; j_call: TRBJ1-6; d_call: -; v_call: TRBV5-5
cdr3_aa: AGRGRNFEQF; j_call: TRBJ2-1; d_call: TRBD1; v_call: TRBV5-1
cdr3_aa: ASSFLAPSEQF; j_call: TRBJ2-1; d_call: -; v_call: TRBV12-3/TRBV12-4
cdr3_aa: ASSYEPGGPSGTGELF; j_call: TRBJ2-2; d_call: TRBD2; v_call: TRBV6-2/TRBV6-3
cdr3_aa: SSPLAWFPDTQY; j_call: TRBJ2-3; d_call: TRBD2; v_call: TRBV29-1
cdr3_aa: SVEQGSYNEQF; j_call: TRBJ2-1; d_call: -; v_call: TRBV29-1
cdr3_aa: AMATGNQPQH; j_call: TRBJ1-5; d_call: -; v_call: TRBV28
cdr3_aa: ASSHQTSGNWKGHTGELF; j_call: TRBJ2-2; d_call: TRBD2; v_call: TRBV4-1
cdr3_aa: ANSQAGGALTDTQY; j_call: TRBJ2-3; d_call: TRBD2; v_call: TRBV3-1
cdr3_aa: SARYIAGVNEQF; j_call: TRBJ2-1; d_call: TRBD2; v_call: TRBV20-1
cdr3_aa: ASSLSEAGELF; j_call: TRBJ2-2; d_call: -; v_call: TRBV7-7